This T cell receptor (beta chain) comes out of a study of T cell responses to AZD1222 COVID-19 vaccine. This clone was counted only a few times. Method: immunoSEQ multiplex PCR; TCRdb's copy keeps in-frame clones and lacks some. The table records more than 110,000 clones, approximately 85% of them present only once. Specimen: peripheral blood, collected on day 0 of AZD1222 vaccination. The origin of this receptor is an adult in good health.

CDR3 sequence (DNA): TGTGCCAGCAGCCTAAGGGGATCAGGGAAAGTTGAGCAGTTCTTC. The encoded protein is CASSLRGSGKVEQFF. The V call is TRBV21-1, the J call TRBJ2-1; no check of the table's D call, TRBD1, against the DNA was made. TRBV21-1 counts as a pseudogene. The CDR3 extends over 15 amino acids.